Below are 26 T cell receptor beta chains sequenced from a single sample in a study of neurological immune-mediated disorders. Via MiXCR, TCRdb re-called the 5' RACE reads, giving one row per CDR3 protein. The sample holds tens of thousands of distinct CDR3 sequences, roughly 2.5% seen once. The sample consisted of PBMCs. These receptors originate from a man between 45 and 60 years old with multiple sclerosis.

This clonotype was seen only a few times. This may be a read error: a much more frequent sequence differs by one nucleotide. The chain links TRBV6-5 to TRBJ1-2, with D hard to call. V was pared by 6 bases and J by 7 bases, with 15 bases between. CDR1 and CDR2 from the germline V gene are MNHEY and SVGAGI. The CDR3 totals 13 residues. The CDR3 spells CASRTTPAGGYTF. DNA of the CDR3: TGTGCCAGCAGAACCACTCCCGCGGGTGGCTACACCTTC.

This clonotype was detected many times. The chain carries TRBV5-1 and TRBJ1-1; D is unclear. CDR1 is SGHRS, CDR2 YFSETQ, per germline. This CDR3 contains 13 residues. V dropped 7 bases and J dropped 4 bases, with 14 bases sitting between them. CDR3 in amino acids: CASGSSGATEAFF. Written as DNA, the CDR3 is TGCGCCAGCGGATCCAGTGGCGCCACTGAAGCTTTCTTT.

This clonotype was counted ten times or more. V and J are TRBV5-1 and TRBJ1-1, with 7 positions matching TRBD1. V lost 1 base to trimming and J lost 2 bases; unmatched junction nucleotides: 2. The CDR3 extends over 14 amino acids. Per germline, CDR1 SGHRS and CDR2 YFSETQ. CDR3 sequence: CASSLNRGNTEAFF. In DNA form, the CDR3 reads TGCGCCAGCAGCTTGAACAGGGGAAACACTGAAGCTTTCTTT.

This clonotype was observed at least ten times. CDR3 DNA: TGTGCCAGCAGCCCACAACAAAGAACGAACACAGGGCCGACTGGAAACACCATATATTTT. Translation: CASSPQQRTNTGPTGNTIYF. The gene calls are TRBV7-6 and TRBJ1-3, with a possible D match to TRBD1 (6 bases). The CDR3 is 20 amino acids. V lost 5 bases and J 2 bases, leaving 28 bases between the germline ends. From germline, CDR1 is SGHVS and CDR2 FNYEAQ.

This clonotype was picked up many times. One end of the junction does not line up with germline, which may come from a read error. CDR3 sequence: CASSQDDGKGPSF. In DNA, the CDR3 is TGCGCCAGCAGCCAAGATGACGGGAAGGGGCCATCCTTT. The chain couples TRBV4-3 to TRBJ2-3; possibly TRBD1 or TRBD2 for D (5 bases each). Germline CDR1 reads LGHNA; CDR2 reads YSLEER. The CDR3 length is 13 residues.

This clonotype came up many times. This chain uses TRBV10-3 with TRBJ2-4; 9 nucleotides agree with TRBD2. Germline V gene data show CDR1 as ENHRY and CDR2 as SYGVKD. CDR3 length: 16 amino acids. The V gene end was trimmed by 4 bases and the J gene end by 7 bases; junction bases not matched to a gene: 11. The CDR3: CAISVERGAKVNIQYF. DNA for the CDR3: TGTGCCATCAGTGTAGAGCGGGGGGCCAAGGTGAACATTCAGTACTTC.

This clonotype was recorded at least ten times. The J gene is TRBJ1-1, the V gene TRBV9, with 10 bases identical to TRBD1. This CDR3 has 12 amino acids. CDR1 SGDLS and CDR2 YYNGEE come from the germline V gene. Germline trimming cut 2 bases from V and 10 bases from J; bases unmatched to any gene: 2. CDR3: CASSVGQGRAFF. CDR3 DNA: TGTGCCAGCAGCGTGGGACAGGGGAGAGCTTTCTTT.

This clonotype was seen many times. The chain combines TRBV20-1 with TRBJ2-3, with a tentative D call TRBD2 (5 bases). Trimming took 2 bases from V and 4 from J, leaving 13 bases between them. The CDR3 is 14 residues long. Germline CDR1 DFQATT, CDR2 SNEGSKA (reference sequence). In DNA, the CDR3 is TGCAGTGCTAGAATCCGGGGTTCATCAGATACGCAGTATTTT. Protein sequence: CSARIRGSSDTQYF.

This clonotype occurred many times. The chain employs TRBV12-3 or TRBV12-4 and TRBJ2-2, with no clear D. The CDR3 is made up of 12 amino acids. Trimming removed 11 bases at V and 5 bases at J, with 12 bases between. CDR3 sequence: CAGVLPTGELFF. Here the CDR3 DNA reads TGTGCCGGGGTATTGCCGACCGGGGAGCTGTTTTTT.

The table lists this clonotype with many counts. This chain joins TRBV15 and TRBJ2-7, with 7 bases lining up with TRBD1. V was clipped by 4 bases and J by 0 bases; unmatched bases: 3. The CDR3 has 14 residues. CDR1 is LNHNV and CDR2 is YYDKDF in the germline V gene (reference sequence). The DNA of the CDR3 is TGTGCCACCAGCACACGACAGGGCTCCTACGAGCAGTACTTC. Translated, it gives CATSTRQGSYEQYF. The whole variable domain, remainder taken from reference TRBV15 and TRBJ2-7, is DAMVIQNPRYQVTQFGKPVTLSCSQTLNHNVMYWYQQKSSQAPKLLFHYYDKDFNNEADTPDNFQSRRPNTSFCFLDIRSPGLGDTAMYLCATSTRQGSYEQYFGPGTRLTVT.

This clonotype has a count of ten or more. The rearrangement joins TRBV5-1 to TRBJ2-5, with TRBD1 matching over 7 bases. The CDR3 runs 15 residues. From germline, CDR1 is SGHRS and CDR2 YFSETQ. V lost 2 bases to trimming and J lost 3 bases; unmatched junction nucleotides: 7. CDR3 DNA sequence: TGCGCCAGCAGCTTACAGGGGTTTGGAAAAGAGACCCAGTACTTC. Protein sequence: CASSLQGFGKETQYF.

This clonotype appeared many times. Just one base apart from a much larger clone, this may be a read error. The J gene is TRBJ2-7, the V gene TRBV4-2; D not resolved. The ends were cut back, 4 bases at V and 2 bases at J, with 9 bases in the middle. Germline V gene sequence: CDR1 LGHNA, CDR2 YNFKEQ. CDR3 length: 13 residues. The CDR3 DNA is TGTGCCAGCAGCCCTGAAAGGGCCTACGAGCAGTACTTC. This translates into CASSPERAYEQYF.

This clonotype was observed many times. The chain carries TRBV27 and TRBJ1-5, with D tentatively TRBD1 (5 bases). The CDR3 spans 17 residues. V lost 4 bases and J 0 bases, leaving 16 bases between the germline ends. Germline lookup yields CDR1 MNHEY and CDR2 SMNVEV (reference sequence). DNA for the CDR3: TGTGCCAGCAGTTCTCTACAGACAGCTTATAGCAATCAGCCCCAGCATTTT. It is translated as CASSSLQTAYSNQPQHF.

This clonotype was observed at least ten times. This chain joins TRBV25-1 and TRBJ1-1; 9 bases are shared with TRBD1. J was trimmed by 5 bases and V by 7 bases; bases with no gene match: 5. There are 13 residues in the CDR3. Germline CDR1 MGHDK, CDR2 SYGVNS. DNA for the CDR3: TGTGCCAGCACGGGACAGGGCGTTACTGAAGCTTTCTTT. This codes for CASTGQGVTEAFF.

This clonotype was seen repeatedly, ten times or more. The CDR3 spells CSAGGRGLIDTQYF. CDR3 bases: TGCAGTGCGGGGGGCAGGGGGCTTATAGATACGCAGTATTTT. The rearrangement links TRBV20-1 to TRBJ2-3; TRBD1 agrees at 8 bases. The CDR3 runs to 14 residues. J gave up 5 bases and V 6 bases, and 10 bases lay outside the gene matches. Germline-derived CDR1 and CDR2 are DFQATT and SNEGSKA (reference sequence).

This clonotype was counted many times. V is TRBV12-3 or TRBV12-4 and J is TRBJ1-5; weak D call: TRBD1 (6 bases). There are 16 residues in the CDR3. V lost 2 bases, J lost 7 bases, and 18 bases lay in between. DNA of the CDR3: TGTGCCAGCAGTTTACTAGCGGGGGCCCAAGGGCAGCCCCAGCATTTT. Its protein product is CASSLLAGAQGQPQHF.

This clonotype was seen repeatedly, ten times or more. Germline and junction disagree at one end, which may indicate a read error. J is TRBJ1-5 and V is TRBV10-1; possible D gene TRBD1, 6 bases. CDR3 length: 15 amino acids. From germline, CDR1 is WNHNN and CDR2 SYGVQD (reference sequence). CDR3 sequence (DNA): TGCGCCAGCAGTGAGGCGTGGGACATTGGACAGCCCCAGAATTTT. This codes for CASSEAWDIGQPQNF.

In this sample, this clonotype turned up many times. The chain carries TRBV6-5 and TRBJ1-5; 8 positions match TRBD1. The CDR3 has 15 amino acids. Losses at the gene ends were 7 bases for V and 3 bases for J; bases not matched to a gene: 8. CDR1 and CDR2 from the germline V gene are MNHEY and SVGAGI. The CDR3 region is CASTPGQGNNQPQHF. As DNA, the CDR3 is TGTGCCAGCACCCCAGGACAGGGAAACAATCAGCCCCAGCATTTT.

The table lists this clonotype with many counts. This sequence may be a read error, since a much larger clone differs from it by one base. CDR3 loop: CASSQEGTGRMYTEAFF. For the CDR3, the DNA is TGCGCCAGCAGCCAAGAAGGGACAGGGAGAATGTACACTGAAGCTTTCTTT. The V and J genes are TRBV4-1 and TRBJ1-1; 9 nucleotides match TRBD1. The CDR3 has 17 amino acids. With 0 bases clipped from V and 3 bases from J, the junction kept 8 bases outside the gene matches. The germline CDR1 and CDR2 sequences are MGHRA and YSYEKL.

In this sample, this clonotype turned up many times. The CDR3 region is CASSTTPRDRGADTQYF. The CDR3 bases are TGCGCCAGCAGCACGACACCCCGGGACAGGGGGGCAGATACGCAGTATTTT. The rearrangement links TRBV5-1 to TRBJ2-3; 11 bases fit TRBD1. The CDR3 extends over 17 amino acids. The V segment lost 4 bases and the J segment 4 bases; nucleotides outside the gene matches: 11. Germline V CDR1 and CDR2: SGHRS, YFSETQ.

This chain joins TRBV4-3 and TRBJ2-2, with 8 bases that match TRBD2. CDR3 length: 15 residues. Germline-derived CDR1 and CDR2 are LGHNA and YSLEER. Germline trimming cut 0 bases from V and 4 bases from J; bases unmatched to any gene: 1. The CDR3 protein is CASSQDRGGTGELFF. In DNA, the CDR3 is TGCGCCAGCAGCCAAGATCGGGGGGGCACCGGGGAGCTGTTTTTT.

This clonotype has ten or more counts. The chain couples TRBV7-9 to TRBJ2-5; 7 nucleotides agree with TRBD2. V was pared by 8 bases and J by 5 bases, with 8 bases of the junction left unmatched. In germline, CDR1 is SEHNR, CDR2 FQNEAQ (reference sequence). The CDR3 runs 13 residues. The CDR3 spells CASAPLGGETQYF. The CDR3 nucleotides read TGTGCCAGCGCCCCCCTCGGGGGGGAGACCCAGTACTTC.

This clonotype was seen ten or more times. The rearrangement links TRBV10-3 to TRBJ2-7; D ambiguous. From germline, CDR1 is ENHRY and CDR2 SYGVKD. V lost 3 bases, J lost 7 bases, and 13 bases lay in between. The CDR3 contains 13 residues. In DNA form, the CDR3 reads TGTGCCATCAGTGAATCAGTGGGGTTGGAGCAGTACTTC. Translated, it gives CAISESVGLEQYF.

This clonotype was counted ten times or more. The chain uses TRBV29-1 and TRBJ2-3; 9 positions agree with TRBD2. Germline lookup yields CDR1 SQVTM and CDR2 ANQGSEA. V gave up 7 bases and J gave up 0 bases; unmatched junction bases: 5. This CDR3 contains 14 residues. The CDR3 region is CSGARGGSTDTQYF. Here the CDR3 DNA reads TGCAGCGGAGCGCGGGGGGGAAGCACAGATACGCAGTATTTT.

This clonotype was found many times. The CDR3 region has the DNA TGTGCCAGCAACGTGGGGTCTTCTAACTATGGCTACACCTTC. Protein: CASNVGSSNYGYTF. The chain combines TRBV5-5 with TRBJ1-2; no clear D gene. V lost 6 bases and J 0 bases, leaving 12 bases between the germline ends. Germline-derived CDR1 and CDR2 are SGHKS and YYEKEE (reference sequence). CDR3 length: 14 residues.

This clonotype was detected many times. V is TRBV20-1 and J is TRBJ2-1, with 8 bases matching TRBD2. The V gene's germline CDR1 is DFQATT and CDR2 SNEGSKA (reference sequence). V shed 4 bases and J 5 bases; nucleotides not matched to a gene: 13. The CDR3 sequence is 16 residues long. CDR3 nucleotides: TGCAGTGCTACCGCGGGGGGCGTGGTGGGAAACAATGAGCAGTTCTTC. This codes for CSATAGGVVGNNEQFF.